A single TCR beta chain is shown here with its context. There is no known antigen for this receptor. Qualities for individual bases were not recorded, and no much larger clone is one base off. The time point label, as the study defines it: pretreatment peripheral blood. A cohort of some 29 patients with locally advanced or metastatic urothelial carcinoma, treated at Memorial Sloan Kettering on a trial protocol, was included. Peripheral blood mononuclear cells were collected pretreatment and during treatment, with between 1 and 8 total time points per patient. The Qiagen DNeasy Blood extraction kit was used to purify genomic DNA from total PBMCs and tumor samples. Collected pretreatment and during treatment, PBMCs were isolated and stored as previously described. Synthetic TCR analog templates were spiked into each PCR to estimate absolute template abundance from read counts. TCRbeta CDR3 regions were amplified from genomic DNA with bias-controlled V and J gene primers using the immunoSEQ assay. Sequencing of rearranged TCRbeta segments was performed at approximately 20X coverage. The authors processed their data as follows. Clustering was used to correct sequencing errors, and CDR3s were annotated against IMGT to assign V, D and J genes. Only productive TCRbeta rearrangements were used in downstream analyses, excluding out-of-frame or stop-codon sequences. Clonality was calculated as one minus the Shannon entropy normalized by the log of the number of unique productive sequences. Clones differing between time points or between blood and tumor were identified using Fisher's exact test with Benjamini-Hochberg correction, with an adjusted p below 0.01 applied as the threshold. TCRdb limited this immuneACCESS table to in-frame rearrangements with V and J called. A share of clones is missing; checked studies link under half to unresolved V genes, and the rest is unexplained. That table supplies the V and J calls and clone size; D and trimming were determined from the DNA. The sample table lists around 70,000 clones, 84% of them with a count of one. The top ten constitute roughly 9% of the sample.

These data are taken from a study of PD-L1 blockade in urothelial cancer (TCRdb year 2017). In terms of the full investigation: Therapy was started around 2014 for all patients, and atezolizumab 1,200 mg was administered intravenously every 3 weeks. About 90% of the 29 patients were males with bladder-origin urothelial cancer, and about 60% of the 29 reported a prior smoking history. Patients had an ECOG performance status of 0 or 1 and had received between 0 and 3 prior chemotherapy regimens. Blood samples were analyzed 3 weeks after the start of treatment (second dose) and 6 weeks after the start of treatment. A median of approximately 140,000 T cells and fewer than 85,000 unique TCRs was obtained from blood samples, and a median clonality of around 0.072 was observed. An exploratory multi-omic analysis was conducted of the somatic, immune and clinical correlates of response to PD-L1 blockade with atezolizumab in urothelial cancer. Pretreatment tumor samples and matched peripheral blood, collected serially before and after atezolizumab treatment, underwent TCR sequencing. Progression-free survival longer than 6 months counted as durable clinical benefit, and TCR features were additionally tested against both progression-free and overall survival. In the same patients, pretreatment tumors underwent whole exome sequencing and RNA sequencing in addition to TCR sequencing. Durable clinical benefit was achieved by nine patients but not by the remaining 20. Twenty-nine patients had pretreatment blood TCR-seq, 24 had at least one posttreatment blood collection, and 24 had tumor TCR-seq. Summary of the overall study and its limitations: Greater expansion of tumor-associated TCR clones in peripheral blood 3 weeks after the start of treatment was observed in patients with durable benefit (n ≈ 22, p = 0.022). Because of the small sample size (n = 29) and the many exploratory analyses performed, the results are intended to be regarded as hypothesis-generating. Improved progression-free and overall survival was found to be associated with pretreatment peripheral blood TCR clonality below the median.

After removal of 0 bases from V and 4 bases from J, the junction retains 6 bases not matched to a gene. CDR1 and CDR2 are read off the germline V gene (reference sequence) as LNHDA and SQIVND. Spanning cysteine to phenylalanine, the CDR3 consists of 17 amino acids. The read is trimmed to its CDR3 DNA, 51 bases read in frame from base 1. The source of this sequence is a woman aged 70-85 years with urothelial cancer. Source: PBMCs, taken around atezolizumab (anti-PD-L1) treatment. The sequence joins TRBV19 to TRBJ2-1, and 10 junctional nucleotides match TRBD2. The CDR3 region: CASSIDGTSAGYNEQFF. The nucleotide sequence reads as follows: TGTGCCAGTAGTATAGATGGGACTAGCGCCGGATACAATGAGCAGTTCTTC.